This TCR beta chain was captured in a study of OX40 agonist ivuxolimab in advanced cancers. Study at large: Six ivuxolimab dose levels, 0.01 to 10 mg/kg, were given intravenously every 2 weeks.

General study results and limits: Antigen specificity was not determined for the expanded peripheral T cells. At doses 0.1 to 3.0 mg/kg, CD4+ and CD8+ clones expanded.

With regard to this clone: No antigen is known for it.

TCRdb's table, derived via immunoSEQ multiplex PCR, lists solely in-frame clones and lacks some. The repertoire holds some 46,000 clones, with about 90% as singletons. The timepoints at which blood was sampled were baseline, cycle 4 day 1, and cycle 7 day 1. Specimen: CD4+ or CD8+ T cells sorted from blood, collected in a trial of the OX40 agonist ivuxolimab. This receptor was obtained from an adult with an advanced solid tumor such as melanoma, head and neck, liver or kidney cancer.

CDR3 residues: CASSLDRGTSEQFF. The CDR3 bases are TGTGCCAGCAGCTTAGACAGGGGGACCAGTGAGCAGTTCTTC. This chain uses TRBV7-3 with TRBJ2-1; 9 nucleotides align to TRBD1. V lost 2 bases, J lost 9 bases, and 5 bases stayed unmatched. The CDR3 consists of 14 residues. In germline, CDR1 is SGHTA, CDR2 FQGTGA.